This TCR beta chain was identified in a study of blood T cell repertoires in COVID-19. This clone was detected only a few times. Per the germline V gene, CDR1 is SGHDT and CDR2 is YYEEEE. The CDR3 totals 16 residues. V dropped 4 bases and J dropped 0; count of bases not matched to a gene: 9. The repertoire was sequenced with immunoSEQ multiplex PCR; TCRdb's copy has only in-frame clones and lacks some. This sample yields 250,000 to 350,000 clones, of which roughly 87% are seen a single time; roughly 2.4% belongs to the top ten. Source material: peripheral blood. V and J are TRBV5-6 and TRBJ1-1, with 7 bases that match TRBD1. The TCR was taken from a woman aged 45-60 years who had recovered from COVID-19. CDR3 nucleotide sequence: TGTGCCAGCAGCCGGACCGGGACAGCTATGAACACTGAAGCTTTCTTT. This encodes CASSRTGTAMNTEAFF.